A single sample gave rise to the 23 T cell receptor beta chains below, sequenced in a study of cytomegalovirus exposure and HLA in healthy donors. The PCR ran on 60 Vbeta and 13 Jbeta primers. The data were produced by immunoSEQ multiplex PCR, yet TCRdb's version contains in-frame clones alone and is incomplete. Seen here are 150,000 or so clones, over 80% observed once, and the top ten hold approximately 4.1%. Source material: PBMCs. These receptors were taken from a woman aged 50 to 65 in good health and CMV-seropositive.

The CDR3 DNA reads TGTGCCAGCAGCCTACTGGCCGGACTAGCGGGGGGGAGGCCGCAGTATTTT. Translated, it gives CASSLLAGLAGGRPQYF. This sequence joins TRBV11-1 and TRBJ2-3; TRBD2 aligns across 15 bases. CDR1 is SGHAT and CDR2 is FQDESV in the germline V gene (reference sequence). J was trimmed by 10 bases and V by 5 bases; bases with no gene match: 13. This CDR3 has 17 amino acids. Complete variable domain (other parts from reference TRBV11-1 and TRBJ2-3): EAEVAQSPRYKITEKSQAVAFWCDPISGHATLYWYRQILGQGPELLVQFQDESVVDDSQLPKDRFSAERLKGVDSTLKIQPAELGDSAMYLCASSLLAGLAGGRPQYFGPGTRLTVL.

V and J are TRBV6-1 and TRBJ2-3, with TRBD1 as a possible D gene (6 bases). Looked up from germline, CDR1 is MNHNS and CDR2 is SASEGT. The CDR3 has 15 amino acids. V lost 2 bases, J lost 3 bases, and 12 bases lay in between. CDR3 residues: CASSEWAGATDTQYF. CDR3 DNA sequence: TGTGCCAGCAGTGAATGGGCAGGGGCGACAGATACGCAGTATTTT.

The V gene is TRBV2, the J gene TRBJ2-1; TRBD2 matches 11 bases. Trimming took 4 bases from V and 7 from J; bases not matched to a gene: 12. This CDR3 contains 17 residues. Germline values: CDR1 SNHLY, CDR2 FYNNEI. For the CDR3, the DNA is TGTGCCAGCAGTGGAGCACTAGCGGGAGTCAAGATAAATGAGCAGTTCTTC. Encoded protein: CASSGALAGVKINEQFF.

The chain combines TRBV19 with TRBJ1-5, with D uncertain. This CDR3 has 13 residues. Germline assignment: CDR1 LNHDA and CDR2 SQIVND (reference sequence). Trimming took off 9 bases at V and 2 bases at J, with 11 bases between the two ends. This chain's CDR3 is CASGQEGNQPQHF. CDR3 nucleotide sequence: TGTGCCAGCGGTCAGGAGGGCAATCAGCCCCAGCATTTT.

The chain recombines TRBV12-5 with TRBJ1-1; D might be TRBD1 (6 bases). V lost 0 bases, J lost 1 base, and 18 bases lay in between. Germline-derived CDR1 and CDR2 are LGHNT and FRNRAP. The CDR3 loop spans 18 amino acids. The CDR3 region has the DNA TGTGCTAGTGGTTTGGTTTCCAAGGACAGTTTGAAGAACACTGAAGCTTTCTTT. This encodes CASGLVSKDSLKNTEAFF.

The chain uses TRBV2 and TRBJ1-2; D not certain. Trimming shortened V by 7 bases and J by 8 bases, and 11 bases separated the two germline ends. The CDR3 runs to 11 residues. Looked up from germline, CDR1 is SNHLY and CDR2 is FYNNEI. CDR3 residues: CASKELRGYTF. The DNA for the CDR3 is TGTGCCAGCAAGGAGCTTCGGGGCTACACCTTC. The whole variable domain, remainder taken from reference TRBV2 and TRBJ1-2, is EPEVTQTPSHQVTQMGQEVILRCVPISNHLYFYWYRQILGQKVEFLVSFYNNEISEKSEIFDDQFSVERPDGSNFTLKIRSTKLEDSAMYFCASKELRGYTFGSGTRLTVV.

Regarding this clone: A junction boundary mismatches the germline segment, possibly from a read error. The chain uses TRBV7-9 and TRBJ1-2; the match to TRBD1 covers 7 bases. In germline, CDR1 is SEHNR, CDR2 FQNEAQ (reference sequence). The CDR3 spans 12 residues. The CDR3 loop is CSSSPGGGGYTF. As DNA, the CDR3 is TGTTCCAGCAGCCCGGGAGGGGGCGGCTACACCTTC.

The V call is TRBV7-9, the J call TRBJ1-4; possible D gene TRBD1, 6 bases. Trimming removed 5 bases at V and 8 bases at J, with 18 bases between. There are 15 residues in the CDR3. Germline V lookup: CDR1 SEHNR, CDR2 FQNEAQ (reference sequence). In nucleotides, the CDR3 is TGTGCCAGCAGCCCTCCCACAGGGATGCGGGAAAAACTGTTTTTT. Translation gives CASSPPTGMREKLFF.

In this sample, this clone turned up a few times. This chain links TRBV28 with TRBJ2-1; the D is unclear. The CDR3 runs to 14 residues. Germline CDR1 reads MDHEN; CDR2 reads SYDVKM. Deletions cut 6 bases from V and 1 base from J, with 10 bases between. The CDR3 is CASRNPQSYNEQFF. The CDR3 DNA follows: TGTGCCAGCAGGAACCCTCAGTCCTACAATGAGCAGTTCTTC.

The V call is TRBV5-1, the J call TRBJ2-7, with D possibly matching TRBD2 (5 bases). CDR1 SGHRS and CDR2 YFSETQ come from the germline V gene. Trimming stripped 0 bases from V and 5 bases from J, with 15 bases between. CDR3 length: 15 amino acids. CDR3 in DNA: TGCGCCAGCAGCTTGGGGGGAGTGGGATCTGACGAGCAGTACTTC. It yields the protein CASSLGGVGSDEQYF.

The chain couples TRBV6-5 to TRBJ2-5; D is perhaps TRBD2 (5 bases). V was trimmed by 2 bases and J by 5 bases, leaving 15 bases between them. CDR3 length equals 15 residues. Germline V lookup: CDR1 MNHEY, CDR2 SVGAGI. CDR3 sequence (DNA): TGTGCCAGCAGTTACGGGATAGGAACGGGGGAGACCCAGTACTTC. It yields the protein CASSYGIGTGETQYF.

The chain couples TRBV7-8 to TRBJ2-1; 12 nucleotides match TRBD2. The length of the CDR3 is 20 residues. Germline V gives CDR1 SGHVS, CDR2 FQNEAQ. Trimming removed 1 base from V and 6 bases from J; junction bases left unmatched: 16. In nucleotides, the CDR3 is TGTGCCAGCAGCTTAGTAGGGACTAGCGGGCCGCGTATACGACGCAATGAGCAGTTCTTC. Protein sequence: CASSLVGTSGPRIRRNEQFF.

This chain connects TRBV5-1 to TRBJ1-1, with D tentatively TRBD1 (6 bases). This CDR3 contains 17 residues. The V end lost 0 bases, the J end lost 0 bases, and 15 bases lay between the germline ends. Germline V lookup: CDR1 SGHRS, CDR2 YFSETQ. This chain's CDR3 is CASSLVRTELMNTEAFF. The CDR3 nucleotides are TGCGCCAGCAGCTTGGTGCGGACAGAACTCATGAACACTGAAGCTTTCTTT.

The genes are TRBV11-3 and TRBJ2-3; no definite D call. V was pared by 5 bases and J by 0 bases, with 9 bases between. This CDR3 is built from 14 residues. Germline CDR1 SGHNT, CDR2 YENEEA. Here the CDR3 reads CASSPQPSTDTQYF. CDR3 DNA sequence: TGTGCCAGCAGCCCACAGCCCAGCACAGATACGCAGTATTTT.

The CDR3 DNA follows: TGTGCCAGCAGCTCTAGACAGATGGATACGCAGTATTTT. Translated, it gives CASSSRQMDTQYF. This chain uses TRBV11-2 with TRBJ2-3, with D tentatively TRBD1 (5 bases). Trimming shortened V by 4 bases and J by 6 bases, and 11 bases separated the two germline ends. CDR1 is SGHAT, CDR2 FQNNGV, per germline. The CDR3 is made up of 13 amino acids.

The chain couples TRBV29-1 to TRBJ1-3, with D unresolved. The germline gives CDR1 SQVTM, CDR2 ANQGSEA. This CDR3 has 12 residues. Deletions cut 7 bases from V and 4 bases from J, with 11 bases between. The CDR3 DNA follows: TGCAGCGGGGCTTCATCGGGAAACACCATATATTTT. Its protein product is CSGASSGNTIYF.

V and J are TRBV5-1 and TRBJ2-3, with TRBD1 matching 7 bases. Germline CDR1 is SGHRS and CDR2 is YFSETQ. The CDR3 spans 15 residues. Trimming cost V 0 bases and J 5 bases; bases outside gene matches: 6. The CDR3 nucleotides are TGCGCCAGCAGCTTGGTGACAGGGTCGGGAGATACGCAGTATTTT. Residues: CASSLVTGSGDTQYF. The full variable domain, completed using reference TRBV5-1 and TRBJ2-3, is KAGVTQTPRYLIKTRGQQVTLSCSPISGHRSVSWYQQTPGQGLQFLFEYFSETQRNKGNFPGRFSGRQFSNSRSEMNVSTLELGDSALYLCASSLVTGSGDTQYFGPGTRLTVL.

This chain links TRBV28 with TRBJ1-2, with no clear D. With 3 bases removed from V and 3 bases from J, the gap between germline ends came to 11 bases. Per germline, CDR1 MDHEN and CDR2 SYDVKM. The CDR3 has 14 residues. CDR3 bases: TGTGCCAGCAGTTTCGGGGTAATCGACTATGGCTACACCTTC. Translating it yields CASSFGVIDYGYTF.

V and J are TRBV5-4 and TRBJ1-2; 9 nucleotides align to TRBD1. Germline V CDR1 and CDR2: SGHNT, YYREEE (reference sequence). The CDR3 sequence is 14 residues long. The V segment lost 2 bases and the J segment 3 bases; nucleotides outside the gene matches: 2. CDR3 protein: CASSFGDRDYGYTF. The CDR3 coding sequence is TGTGCCAGCAGCTTTGGGGACAGGGACTATGGCTACACCTTC.

The chain is built from TRBV19 and TRBJ1-4; D is possibly TRBD1 (5 bases). The CDR3 is 13 residues long. V shed 5 bases and J shed 8 bases, with 12 bases lying between them. Per the germline V gene, CDR1 is LNHDA and CDR2 is SQIVND (reference sequence). The CDR3 region is CASSPPRTEKLFF. Here the CDR3 DNA reads TGTGCCAGTAGTCCCCCTAGGACAGAAAAACTGTTTTTT.

The CDR3 DNA reads as TGTGCCAGCAGCTGGAATGGACAGAGAGAGACCCAGTACTTC. Amino acid sequence: CASSWNGQRETQYF. The chain uses TRBV7-2 and TRBJ2-5; D perhaps matches TRBD1 (6 bases). Germline-derived CDR1 and CDR2 are SGHTA and FQGNSA. With 4 bases removed from V and 4 bases from J, the gap between germline ends came to 13 bases. The length of the CDR3 is 14 residues.

CDR3: CASSPPAGTISASEQYF. CDR3 in DNA: TGTGCCAGTAGTCCTCCGGCGGGCACCATCAGCGCGAGCGAGCAGTACTTC. V and J are TRBV19 and TRBJ2-7; maybe TRBD2 (5 bases). CDR3 length equals 17 residues. Trimming took off 5 bases at V and 6 bases at J, with 26 bases between the two ends. Germline-derived CDR1 and CDR2 are LNHDA and SQIVND (reference sequence).

The rearrangement links TRBV10-3 to TRBJ1-5, with 7 bases fitting TRBD1. In germline, CDR1 is ENHRY, CDR2 SYGVKD. The ends lost 7 bases at V and 3 bases at J; junction bases unmatched: 3. The CDR3 runs to 13 residues. The CDR3 region has the DNA TGTGCCATCAAGGGACAGCTCAATCAGCCCCAGCATTTT. This encodes CAIKGQLNQPQHF.